The rows below give T cell receptor beta chains drawn from one sample of a study of cytomegalovirus exposure and HLA in healthy donors. The protocol was immunoSEQ multiplex PCR, while the TCRdb copy is restricted to in-frame clones and leaves out a portion. Of about 250,000 clones in the sample, 65% to 85% were seen once. Sequencing was done on a sample of PBMCs. All receptors come from a female donor in good health and CMV-seronegative. The CDR3 runs from the conserved cysteine through the conserved F or W. Each record gives: clone size, CDR3 length, J gene, V gene, D gene, CDR3 protein, CDR3 DNA. The D gene is left open where the match is weak. Clone size appears in some rows only: once, few, many, or a class for an expanded clone.

clone size: .
CDR3 length: 14
J gene: TRBJ1-4
V gene: TRBV5-1
D gene: .
CDR3 protein: CASSPGGREEKLFF
CDR3 DNA: TGCGCCAGCAGCCCCGGTGGGCGGGAAGAAAAACTGTTTTTT

clone size: .
CDR3 length: 18
J gene: TRBJ2-5
V gene: TRBV6-1
D gene: TRBD2
CDR3 protein: CASSEVSGLAGGKETQYF
CDR3 DNA: TGTGCCAGCAGTGAAGTTTCCGGACTAGCGGGAGGGAAGGAGACCCAGTACTTC

clone size: few
CDR3 length: 12
J gene: TRBJ1-3
V gene: TRBV30
D gene: .
CDR3 protein: CAWNREGNTIYF
CDR3 DNA: TGTGCCTGGAACCGCGAAGGAAACACCATATATTTT

clone size: .
CDR3 length: 13
J gene: TRBJ1-1
V gene: TRBV18
D gene: .
CDR3 protein: CASSPASGGIAFF
CDR3 DNA: TGTGCCAGCTCACCGGCATCAGGCGGGATAGCTTTCTTT

clone size: few
CDR3 length: 15
J gene: TRBJ2-2
V gene: TRBV9
D gene: .
CDR3 protein: CASSVRMTDTGELFF
CDR3 DNA: TGTGCCAGCAGCGTCCGGATGACTGACACCGGGGAGCTGTTTTTT

clone size: few
CDR3 length: 17
J gene: TRBJ2-1
V gene: TRBV7-6
D gene: TRBD2
CDR3 protein: CASSPPGGTSGYNEQFF
CDR3 DNA: TGTGCCAGCAGCCCCCCGGGAGGGACTAGCGGTTACAATGAGCAGTTCTTC

clone size: .
CDR3 length: 15
J gene: TRBJ1-1
V gene: TRBV6-1
D gene: TRBD1
CDR3 protein: CASSDGQGLNTEAFF
CDR3 DNA: TGTGCCAGCAGTGACGGACAGGGCCTGAACACTGAAGCTTTCTTT

clone size: .
CDR3 length: 16
J gene: TRBJ1-5
V gene: TRBV5-1
D gene: TRBD1
CDR3 protein: CASSLARQGFDQPQHF
CDR3 DNA: TGCGCCAGCAGCTTGGCGAGACAGGGGTTCGATCAGCCCCAGCATTTT

clone size: once
CDR3 length: 12
J gene: TRBJ2-1
V gene: TRBV6-1
D gene: .
CDR3 protein: CATTLEGDEQFF
CDR3 DNA: TGTGCCACCACTTTGGAGGGAGATGAGCAGTTCTTC

clone size: .
CDR3 length: 19
J gene: TRBJ2-1
V gene: TRBV4-1
D gene: TRBD2
CDR3 protein: CASSEVVLAGGSSYNEQFF
CDR3 DNA: TGCGCCAGCAGCGAAGTGGTACTAGCGGGGGGGAGCTCCTACAATGAGCAGTTCTTC

clone size: .
CDR3 length: 14
J gene: TRBJ1-1
V gene: TRBV19
D gene: .
CDR3 protein: CASSPRGQNTEAFF
CDR3 DNA: TGTGCCAGTAGCCCCCGGGGACAGAACACTGAAGCTTTCTTT

clone size: .
CDR3 length: 16
J gene: TRBJ2-1
V gene: TRBV11-2
D gene: TRBD2
CDR3 protein: CASSLRLAGGPSEQFF
CDR3 DNA: TGTGCCAGCAGCTTAAGACTAGCGGGAGGGCCGAGTGAGCAGTTCTTC

clone size: .
CDR3 length: 19
J gene: TRBJ1-1
V gene: TRBV7-8
D gene: TRBD1
CDR3 protein: CASSLGGFGTGRANTEAFF
CDR3 DNA: TGTGCCAGCAGCTTAGGGGGTTTTGGGACAGGGCGGGCGAACACTGAAGCTTTCTTT

clone size: few
CDR3 length: 15
J gene: TRBJ1-1
V gene: TRBV19
D gene: TRBD1
CDR3 protein: CASSLTRDRDTEAFF
CDR3 DNA: TGTGCCAGTAGTCTTACCCGGGACAGGGACACTGAAGCTTTCTTT

clone size: .
CDR3 length: 15
J gene: TRBJ2-7
V gene: TRBV11-2
D gene: TRBD2
CDR3 protein: CASSLSAGPRYEQYF
CDR3 DNA: TGTGCCAGCAGCTTATCAGCGGGACCGCGTTACGAGCAGTACTTC

clone size: .
CDR3 length: 15
J gene: TRBJ1-1
V gene: TRBV25-1
D gene: TRBD1
CDR3 protein: CASGQGDLGNTEAFF
CDR3 DNA: TGTGCCAGCGGACAGGGGGATTTGGGGAACACTGAAGCTTTCTTT

clone size: .
CDR3 length: 14
J gene: TRBJ2-5
V gene: TRBV11-2
D gene: TRBD1
CDR3 protein: CASRQTGSGETQYF
CDR3 DNA: TGTGCCAGCAGGCAGACAGGGTCCGGCGAGACCCAGTACTTC

clone size: .
CDR3 length: 13
J gene: TRBJ1-1
V gene: TRBV28
D gene: .
CDR3 protein: CASSSTAATEAFF
CDR3 DNA: TGTGCCAGCAGTTCGACTGCGGCCACTGAAGCTTTCTTT

clone size: .
CDR3 length: 16
J gene: TRBJ1-1
V gene: TRBV28
D gene: TRBD1
CDR3 protein: CASTPSLGTGNTEAFF
CDR3 DNA: TGTGCCAGCACTCCTTCTCTGGGGACAGGGAACACTGAAGCTTTCTTT

clone size: few
CDR3 length: 15
J gene: TRBJ1-1
V gene: TRBV6-5
D gene: .
CDR3 protein: CASSYSGQYGTEAFF
CDR3 DNA: TGTGCCAGCAGTTACTCCGGACAGTACGGCACTGAAGCTTTCTTT

clone size: .
CDR3 length: 18
J gene: TRBJ2-4
V gene: TRBV6-1
D gene: TRBD1
CDR3 protein: CASSDVPTGTLAKNIQYF
CDR3 DNA: TGTGCCAGCAGTGACGTCCCGACAGGGACCCTAGCCAAAAACATTCAGTACTTC

clone size: .
CDR3 length: 13
J gene: TRBJ1-1
V gene: TRBV11-2
D gene: .
CDR3 protein: CASSLEGAGGAFF
CDR3 DNA: TGTGCCAGCAGCTTAGAGGGTGCTGGCGGGGCTTTCTTT

clone size: few
CDR3 length: 15
J gene: TRBJ1-5
V gene: TRBV19
D gene: TRBD1
CDR3 protein: CASSIGTASNQPQHF
CDR3 DNA: TGTGCCAGTAGTATTGGGACAGCCAGCAATCAGCCCCAGCATTTT

clone size: .
CDR3 length: 13
J gene: TRBJ2-7
V gene: TRBV30
D gene: TRBD1
CDR3 protein: CAGYDRGTWEQYF
CDR3 DNA: TGTGCCGGCTACGACAGGGGGACCTGGGAGCAGTACTTC

clone size: .
CDR3 length: 13
J gene: TRBJ1-2
V gene: TRBV19
D gene: .
CDR3 protein: CASRDGGRWGYTF
CDR3 DNA: TGTGCCAGTAGGGATGGGGGGAGGTGGGGCTACACCTTC

clone size: .
CDR3 length: 15
J gene: TRBJ2-1
V gene: TRBV19
D gene: .
CDR3 protein: CASTGGPGWANEQFF
CDR3 DNA: TGTGCCAGTACGGGCGGGCCCGGTTGGGCGAATGAGCAGTTCTTC

clone size: .
CDR3 length: 14
J gene: TRBJ1-4
V gene: TRBV9
D gene: TRBD1
CDR3 protein: CASSNGQGVEKLFF
CDR3 DNA: TGTGCCAGCAGCAACGGACAGGGTGTAGAAAAACTGTTTTTT

clone size: .
CDR3 length: 15
J gene: TRBJ1-5
V gene: TRBV7-2
D gene: .
CDR3 protein: CASSLDPGARQPQHF
CDR3 DNA: TGTGCCAGCAGCTTAGACCCAGGGGCGAGGCAGCCCCAGCATTTT

clone size: .
CDR3 length: 14
J gene: TRBJ2-5
V gene: TRBV4-1
D gene: .
CDR3 protein: CASSHRQTQETQYF
CDR3 DNA: TGCGCCAGCAGCCACCGACAGACGCAAGAGACCCAGTACTTC

clone size: .
CDR3 length: 15
J gene: TRBJ2-3
V gene: TRBV11-2
D gene: .
CDR3 protein: CASSLDPGSTDTQYF
CDR3 DNA: TGTGCCAGCAGCTTAGATCCCGGGAGCACAGATACGCAGTATTTT

clone size: .
CDR3 length: 14
J gene: TRBJ2-3
V gene: TRBV30
D gene: .
CDR3 protein: CAWTIGGRRDTQYF
CDR3 DNA: TGTGCCTGGACCATAGGAGGGAGGAGGGATACGCAGTATTTT

clone size: .
CDR3 length: 15
J gene: TRBJ2-3
V gene: TRBV7-3
D gene: .
CDR3 protein: CASSSLGGSTDTQYF
CDR3 DNA: TGTGCCAGCAGCTCCTTGGGGGGAAGCACAGATACGCAGTATTTT

clone size: .
CDR3 length: 12
J gene: TRBJ2-7
V gene: TRBV27
D gene: TRBD2
CDR3 protein: CASGDYIYEQYF
CDR3 DNA: TGTGCCAGCGGGGACTACATCTACGAGCAGTACTTC

clone size: .
CDR3 length: 16
J gene: TRBJ2-7
V gene: TRBV5-7
D gene: .
CDR3 protein: CASSLPLARVSYEQYF
CDR3 DNA: TGTGCCAGCAGCTTGCCCTTGGCCAGGGTATCCTACGAGCAGTACTTC

clone size: few
CDR3 length: 16
J gene: TRBJ2-7
V gene: TRBV5-1
D gene: TRBD2
CDR3 protein: CASSGLAGGLGDEQYF
CDR3 DNA: TGCGCCAGCAGCGGGCTAGCGGGAGGGTTAGGCGACGAGCAGTACTTC

clone size: .
CDR3 length: 17
J gene: TRBJ1-5
V gene: TRBV6-1
D gene: .
CDR3 protein: CASSEASLRVNSQPQHF
CDR3 DNA: TGTGCCAGCAGTGAAGCGTCTCTCAGGGTTAATAGTCAGCCCCAGCATTTT

clone size: few
CDR3 length: 15
J gene: TRBJ2-2
V gene: TRBV30
D gene: .
CDR3 protein: CAWSIAVGNTGELFF
CDR3 DNA: TGTGCCTGGAGTATCGCGGTCGGTAACACCGGGGAGCTGTTTTTT

clone size: .
CDR3 length: 17
J gene: TRBJ2-3
V gene: TRBV5-4
D gene: TRBD2
CDR3 protein: CASSPTWASGSADTQYF
CDR3 DNA: TGTGCCAGCAGCCCTACTTGGGCTAGCGGGAGCGCAGATACGCAGTATTTT